This T cell receptor (beta chain) derives from a study of Graves' ophthalmopathy and Graves' hyperthyroidism. In the study overall: Peripheral blood was gathered at first diagnosis, ahead of any treatment whatsoever. Study-wide results and caveats: Classification of ophthalmopathy versus stable hyperthyroidism by a 13-signature model yielded under 90% sensitivity and roughly 80% specificity.

Using RNA transcripts, the TCR beta CDR3 regions were amplified. First-round RT-PCR employed HTBI primers, with a second-round multiplex PCR after it. Using its own MiXCR run on the multiplex PCR reads, TCRdb lists one record per CDR3 protein. Of roughly 300,000 distinct CDR3 sequences listed, roughly 17% are singletons. Other autoimmune diseases, uncontrolled infections, pregnancy and lactation each led to patient exclusion. This clonotype was picked up many times. The antigen remains undetermined. CDR3 length: 14 amino acids. V shed 4 bases and J shed 2 bases, with 12 bases lying between them. Per germline, CDR1 MNHEY and CDR2 SMNVEV (reference sequence).

The sample comprised peripheral blood. The gene calls are TRBV27 and TRBJ2-7; D remains ambiguous. This TCR was recovered from an adult man with Graves' ophthalmopathy. The CDR3, as DNA: TGTGCCAGCAGTTCCTCGGCAGGTACCTACGAGCAGTACTTC. Translating it yields CASSSSAGTYEQYF.